This T cell receptor beta chain was recovered during a study of shared clonotypes between healthy human individuals. Study-wide context: CD4 naive cells filled three plates per donor, CD4 memory three, CD8 naive two and CD8 memory one.

Regarding this clone: The target antigen is unknown. Other DNA sequences from this sample encode an identical CDR3 as well.

Study outcomes and limitations: Sharing of clonotypes among donors was expected to vary with sequencing depth. Naive CD4 clonotypes overlapped across a handful of donors at approximately 5%. Researchers sampled blood only, noting tissue repertoires likely differ.

Selected positively for CCR7 and CD45RO-negative, naive CD8 cells excluded terminally differentiated effector memory CD45RA+ cells. Germline-derived CDR1 and CDR2 are SGHNT and YYREEE (reference sequence). J lost 1 base, V lost 2 bases, and 3 bases had no gene match. CDR3 size: 14 residues. Sequencing used immunoSEQ multiplex PCR; TCRdb keeps in-frame clones, though not all of them. The sample lists roughly 2.1 million clones; about 92% were seen once. The chain employs TRBV5-4 and TRBJ2-7, with TRBD2 identical over 7 bases. The source material was naive CD8+ T cells from PBMCs. The sequence was obtained from a man younger than 30 in good health. Some clones in this sample may be carry-over from other donors' samples. CDR3 loop: CASSLASGSYEQYF. The DNA of the CDR3 is TGTGCCAGCAGCTTAGCTAGCGGTTCCTACGAGCAGTACTTC.